These T cell receptor beta chains were read from a single sample in a study of cytomegalovirus exposure and HLA in healthy donors. Measured with immunoSEQ multiplex PCR; TCRdb has only the in-frame clones, and not every one. Altogether a few hundred thousand clones are present, around 80% being singletons, with the ten largest covering 0.3%. Sequenced: PBMCs. The receptors shown here come from a girl aged 2 to 10 in good health and CMV-seronegative. The CDR3 runs from the conserved cysteine through the conserved F or W. The order of the fields is clone size, CDR3 length, J gene, V gene, D gene, CDR3 DNA, CDR3 protein. The D gene is left open where the match is weak. Size values are once, few and many counts, or a class for expanded clones, and some rows have none.

size: NA
length: 15
J: TRBJ2-7
V: TRBV6-5
D: TRBD1
DNA: TGTGCCAGCAGTTACTCCGGACAGGGTTGGGGGGAGCAGTACTTC
CDR3: CASSYSGQGWGEQYF

size: few
length: 16
J: TRBJ1-4
V: TRBV30
D: TRBD1
DNA: TGTGCCTGGAGTGTCGGACAGGGGGTAGGAAGTGAAAAACTGTTTTTT
CDR3: CAWSVGQGVGSEKLFF

size: NA
length: 14
J: TRBJ1-1
V: TRBV6-6
D: NA
DNA: TGTGCCAGCAGTTACATTCAGGGGCACACTGAAGCTTTCTTT
CDR3: CASSYIQGHTEAFF

size: NA
length: 19
J: TRBJ2-6
V: TRBV28
D: NA
DNA: TGTGCCAGCAACCCCGTAGGCGGCGGGACTCGTCTGGGGGCCAACGTCCTGACTTTC
CDR3: CASNPVGGGTRLGANVLTF

size: NA
length: 14
J: TRBJ2-5
V: TRBV28
D: NA
DNA: TGTGCCAGCAGTCCCGAGTTCCCGGGAGAGACCCAGTACTTC
CDR3: CASSPEFPGETQYF

size: few
length: 15
J: TRBJ1-1
V: TRBV10-3
D: NA
DNA: TGTGCCATCAGTGAGTCATTAGAGGGGAACACTGAAGCTTTCTTT
CDR3: CAISESLEGNTEAFF

size: NA
length: 14
J: TRBJ2-5
V: TRBV19
D: TRBD1
DNA: TGTGCCAGTACCCGGACAGGGGCACAAGAGACCCAGTACTTC
CDR3: CASTRTGAQETQYF

size: NA
length: 14
J: TRBJ2-7
V: TRBV4-1
D: NA
DNA: TGCGCCAGCAGCCCCCGGACGGACTCCTACGAGCAGTACTTC
CDR3: CASSPRTDSYEQYF

size: few
length: 17
J: TRBJ2-1
V: TRBV15
D: TRBD1
DNA: TGTGCCACCAGCAGTAATAACCGGGACAGGCTCTACAATGAGCAGTTCTTC
CDR3: CATSSNNRDRLYNEQFF

size: NA
length: 14
J: TRBJ1-2
V: TRBV15
D: NA
DNA: TGTGCCACCAGCAGAGGTCTCGCGGACTATGGCTACACCTTC
CDR3: CATSRGLADYGYTF

size: once
length: 16
J: TRBJ2-7
V: TRBV5-1
D: TRBD1
DNA: TGCGCCAGCAGCATACGTCCGGGACAGCAATCCTACGAGCAGTACTTC
CDR3: CASSIRPGQQSYEQYF

size: NA
length: 13
J: TRBJ2-5
V: TRBV5-1
D: NA
DNA: TGCGCCAGCAGCTTGGAGCGTCGAGAGACCCAGTACTTC
CDR3: CASSLERRETQYF

size: few
length: 15
J: TRBJ2-1
V: TRBV19
D: TRBD2
DNA: TGTGCCAGTAGTATTAGCGGGAGCTCCTACAATGAGCAGTTCTTC
CDR3: CASSISGSSYNEQFF

size: NA
length: 16
J: TRBJ2-3
V: TRBV7-2
D: TRBD2
DNA: TGTGCCAGCAGCCCGCGGACTAGCGGGAGCCCAGATACGCAGTATTTT
CDR3: CASSPRTSGSPDTQYF

size: NA
length: 14
J: TRBJ2-7
V: TRBV27
D: NA
DNA: TGTGCCAGCAGTTTCTCACAGTCCCTTCGTGAGCAGTACTTC
CDR3: CASSFSQSLREQYF

size: NA
length: 12
J: TRBJ1-2
V: TRBV7-9
D: NA
DNA: TGTGCCAGCAGCCCGGGAGTTTATGGCTACACCTTC
CDR3: CASSPGVYGYTF

size: NA
length: 15
J: TRBJ2-1
V: TRBV7-8
D: TRBD2
DNA: TGTGCCAGCAGCTCATCTAGCGGGAGTTACAATGAGCAGTTCTTC
CDR3: CASSSSSGSYNEQFF

size: NA
length: 14
J: TRBJ1-4
V: TRBV16
D: NA
DNA: TGTGCCAGCAGCCAATTGGGCCTCGGTGAAAAACTGTTTTTT
CDR3: CASSQLGLGEKLFF

size: NA
length: 14
J: TRBJ2-5
V: TRBV5-4
D: NA
DNA: TGTGCCAGCAGCTTGGAACTAGCCTCCAGTCGGCAGTACTTC
CDR3: CASSLELASSRQYF

size: NA
length: 15
J: TRBJ2-2
V: TRBV4-2
D: NA
DNA: TGTGCCAGCAGCCAAGATAATCACTACACCGGGGAGCTGTTTTTT
CDR3: CASSQDNHYTGELFF

size: NA
length: 13
J: TRBJ2-5
V: TRBV6-1
D: NA
DNA: TGTGCCAGCAGCTTGGGGGGGCGGGAGACCCAGTACTTC
CDR3: CASSLGGRETQYF

size: once
length: 19
J: TRBJ2-2
V: TRBV19
D: NA
DNA: TGTGCCAGTAGTCGCCGGCTGTCCAGGGAACTTCTGAACACCGGGGAGCTGTTTTTT
CDR3: CASSRRLSRELLNTGELFF

size: NA
length: 14
J: TRBJ1-6
V: TRBV28
D: NA
DNA: TGTGCCAGTCTAATCACAGGGCTCAATTCACCCCTCCACTTT
CDR3: CASLITGLNSPLHF

size: NA
length: 16
J: TRBJ2-1
V: TRBV2
D: TRBD2
DNA: TGTGCCAGCAGCCTGACTAGCGGGGGGGGTTACAATGAGCAGTTCTTC
CDR3: CASSLTSGGGYNEQFF

size: NA
length: 16
J: TRBJ2-7
V: TRBV7-2
D: NA
DNA: TGTGCCAGCGAAATTCCCGGACATACCCTTAATGGAGAGCAGTACTTC
CDR3: CASEIPGHTLNGEQYF

size: NA
length: 13
J: TRBJ2-3
V: TRBV28
D: TRBD2
DNA: TGTGCCAGCCGGGGGGGGTCGGAGGATACGCAGTATTTT
CDR3: CASRGGSEDTQYF

size: NA
length: 15
J: TRBJ2-7
V: TRBV4-1
D: TRBD1
DNA: TGCGCCAGCAGCCCGCCATGGACAGGAGTGGACGAGCAGTACTTC
CDR3: CASSPPWTGVDEQYF

size: NA
length: 15
J: TRBJ2-3
V: TRBV11-2
D: NA
DNA: TGTGCCAGCAGCCGACTGGGTGAAAACACGGATACGCAGTATTTT
CDR3: CASSRLGENTDTQYF

size: NA
length: 13
J: TRBJ1-5
V: TRBV13
D: NA
DNA: TGTGCCAGCAGCCAACGGGGTAATCAGCCCCAGCATTTT
CDR3: CASSQRGNQPQHF

size: NA
length: 13
J: TRBJ1-3
V: TRBV5-4
D: NA
DNA: TGTGCCAGCAGCTTGGCCGGGGTCGACACCATATATTTT
CDR3: CASSLAGVDTIYF

size: NA
length: 16
J: TRBJ2-7
V: TRBV7-9
D: TRBD1
DNA: TGTGCCAGCAGCTCGCCCACGGGGACAGTCATCCACGAGCAGTACTTC
CDR3: CASSSPTGTVIHEQYF

size: once
length: 14
J: TRBJ1-2
V: TRBV5-4
D: NA
DNA: TGTGCCAGCAGCTTCTTAGGCGGGGACTATGGCTACACCTTC
CDR3: CASSFLGGDYGYTF

size: NA
length: 15
J: TRBJ1-2
V: TRBV7-9
D: TRBD1
DNA: TGTGCCAGCAGCTTACCAGTCAGGGGGCTAGGAGGCTACACCTTC
CDR3: CASSLPVRGLGGYTF

size: NA
length: 12
J: TRBJ2-7
V: TRBV19
D: NA
DNA: TGTGCCAGTAGGGGGGACTTCTACGAGCAGTACTTC
CDR3: CASRGDFYEQYF

size: few
length: 18
J: TRBJ2-3
V: TRBV2
D: NA
DNA: TGTGCCAGCAGTGGACCCCCGCAAGGGGGATTTAGCACAGATACGCAGTATTTT
CDR3: CASSGPPQGGFSTDTQYF

size: NA
length: 16
J: TRBJ2-2
V: TRBV5-1
D: TRBD2
DNA: TGCGCCAGCAGCTTGTCGGGGGGAGCGAACACCGGGGAGCTGTTTTTT
CDR3: CASSLSGGANTGELFF

size: NA
length: 16
J: TRBJ2-7
V: TRBV30
D: TRBD2
DNA: TGTGCCTGGAGTGTCCTACCGGGACTAGGGGTCGGCGAGCAGTACTTC
CDR3: CAWSVLPGLGVGEQYF

size: NA
length: 17
J: TRBJ2-7
V: TRBV7-6
D: NA
DNA: TGTGCCAGCAGCTTAGAAGTGTCCGACAGGCCCACCTACGAGCAGTACTTC
CDR3: CASSLEVSDRPTYEQYF

size: NA
length: 13
J: TRBJ1-2
V: TRBV6-1
D: TRBD1
DNA: TGTGCCAGCAGTACCCAGACAGGGGCGCTGACGACCTTC
CDR3: CASSTQTGALTTF

size: NA
length: 15
J: TRBJ2-7
V: TRBV11-2
D: TRBD1
DNA: TGTGCCAGCAGTTATACAGGGGGGCCCTCCTACGAGCAGTACTTC
CDR3: CASSYTGGPSYEQYF

size: NA
length: 17
J: TRBJ2-2
V: TRBV6-1
D: TRBD2
DNA: TGTGCCAGCAGTGAACTGGGAGGACTAGCGGGGGACGGGGAGCTGTTTTTT
CDR3: CASSELGGLAGDGELFF

size: NA
length: 15
J: TRBJ2-2
V: TRBV5-1
D: TRBD1
DNA: TGCGCCGGCCCGCTTCGCCAGGGGGACACCGGGGAGCTGTTTTTT
CDR3: CAGPLRQGDTGELFF

size: NA
length: 13
J: TRBJ2-2
V: TRBV6-5
D: NA
DNA: TGTGCCAGCGAGGGCCTCCGCACCGGGGAGCTGTTTTTT
CDR3: CASEGLRTGELFF

size: NA
length: 12
J: TRBJ1-2
V: TRBV10-3
D: NA
DNA: TGTGCCATTCTGGGCCAGGGGTTTGGCTACACCTTC
CDR3: CAILGQGFGYTF

size: NA
length: 12
J: TRBJ1-1
V: TRBV29-1
D: NA
DNA: TGCAGCGCCCGGTCGTACGGCACTGAAGCTTTCTTT
CDR3: CSARSYGTEAFF

size: NA
length: 11
J: TRBJ2-7
V: TRBV20-1
D: NA
DNA: TGCAGTGGCCGCTTAGGAGAGGACACCAACTTC
CDR3: CSGRLGEDTNF

size: few
length: 15
J: TRBJ1-1
V: TRBV5-5
D: NA
DNA: TGTGCCAGCAGCCTGTACGGAGAGGTGGGCACTGAAGCTTTCTTT
CDR3: CASSLYGEVGTEAFF

size: NA
length: 15
J: TRBJ2-7
V: TRBV6-5
D: NA
DNA: TGTGCCAGCAGTTACTCGAACGTCCGGGGGTACGAGCAGTACTTC
CDR3: CASSYSNVRGYEQYF

size: NA
length: 11
J: TRBJ2-1
V: TRBV18
D: NA
DNA: TGTGCCAGCTCACCAGCGTATGAGCAGTTCTTC
CDR3: CASSPAYEQFF

size: NA
length: 14
J: TRBJ1-4
V: TRBV28
D: NA
DNA: TGTGCCAGCAGTTTAGTGGGGGGGAGTGAAGAACTGTTTTTT
CDR3: CASSLVGGSEELFF